This T cell receptor (beta chain) was recorded in a study of T cell repertoires in cytomegalovirus infection. Overall study context: CMV infection together with matching HLA type was indicated by public TCR beta signatures.

TCRdb recomputed calls from the reads with MiXCR, one row per CDR3 protein. The data contain 450,000 to 600,000 distinct CDR3 sequences, around 10% of them singletons. In this sample, this clonotype turned up a few times. The antigen remains undetermined. Trimming took 4 bases from V and 8 from J, leaving 15 bases between them. The CDR3 contains 14 residues. Germline V gene sequence: CDR1 SEHNR, CDR2 FQNEAQ (reference sequence). Study-level points and caveats: Public TCR beta family frequency separated CMV-and-HLA carriers, including in an independent cohort.

The gene calls are TRBV7-9 and TRBJ2-4, with D perhaps matching TRBD2 (5 bases). Sequences were obtained from PBMCs. The sequence came from a human donor in good health (CMV status not recorded). Some clones in this sample may be carry-over from other donors' samples. CDR3 DNA: TGTGCCAGCAGCTCCAGTTATGGGAGTGACATTCAGTACTTC. Its protein is CASSSSYGSDIQYF.